This T cell receptor beta chain was sequenced during a study of blood T cell repertoires in COVID-19. Study background: In each case, the material was cDNA or gDNA derived from T cells, B-cell-depleted T cells, or PBMCs.

Sequencing used immunoSEQ multiplex PCR; TCRdb keeps in-frame clones, though not all of them. The sample holds more than 120,000 clones, around 84% seen once. CDR1 and CDR2 (germline): SGHTA, FQGTGA. V was pared by 1 base and J by 5 bases, with 8 bases between. The CDR3 consists of 14 residues. The chain combines TRBV7-3 with TRBJ2-2; TRBD1 might be the D (5 bases). The sequencing input was peripheral blood. The TCR originated in a human donor with acute or convalescent COVID-19. The donor label of this sample is uncertain. CDR3 sequence: CASSLNKGTGELFF. The CDR3 coding sequence is TGTGCCAGCAGCTTAAACAAGGGGACCGGGGAGCTGTTTTTT.